This TCR beta chain was captured by sequencing in a study of cytomegalovirus exposure and HLA in healthy donors. Overall study findings and caveats: A few CMV-associated chains were confirmed in vitro to be specific for CMV antigens.

Primers for the PCR totalled 60 Vbeta and 13 Jbeta. Generated by immunoSEQ multiplex PCR, the TCRdb table keeps only in-frame clones and is missing some. The sample consists of about 270,000 clones, around two thirds of them appearing once. With respect to this clone: What it binds is unknown.

The CDR3 totals 15 residues. Germline loops: CDR1 SGHTA, CDR2 FQGNSA. After removal of 7 bases from V and 1 base from J, the junction contained 9 bases not matched to a gene. The sample consisted of PBMCs. The receptor's source is a female donor in good health and CMV-seronegative. The chain joins TRBV7-2 to TRBJ2-7; 8 bases match TRBD1. CDR3 bases: TGTGCCAGCACCCTAACAGGGGGACCATCCTACGAGCAGTACTTC. This gives the protein CASTLTGGPSYEQYF.